The clone carrying this T cell receptor (beta chain) was detected once. Reverse transcription of roughly 0.5 to 1 ug RNA was carried out with random hexamers. TCRdb itself ran the immunoSEQ multiplex PCR reads through MiXCR, one entry per CDR3 protein. The sample records approximately 120,000 distinct CDR3 sequences, around 96% being singletons. This sample was taken from a study of CD8 T cells in Susac syndrome. The CDR3 sequence is 15 residues long. Trimming left V 1 base short and J 2 bases short, with 12 bases between. Germline CDR1 SGHVS, CDR2 FQNEAQ. CD8+ and CD4+ T cells circulating in blood were sequenced for TCR beta.

This TCR was sampled from a human donor in good health. The sample was CD4+ T cells from PBMCs. The V gene is TRBV7-8, the J gene TRBJ2-7; D gene unclear. Here the CDR3 DNA reads TGTGCCAGCAGCTTAGAAGGCATTAGGGCCTACGAGCAGTACTTC. Its translation is CASSLEGIRAYEQYF.